The T cell receptor (beta chain) described here comes from a study of CD8+CD57+ T cells in acquired aplastic anemia. Study at large: When averaged, DNA from sorted CD4+ and CD8+ cells came to approximately 3.2 ug. Study-wide results and caveats: Almost 30 sequences, all CD8+ CDR3, were shared between patients and controls.

An expansion of CD8+CD57+ cells by flow cytometry had been shown in patients chosen for sequencing. Germline V CDR1 and CDR2: WNHNN, SYGVQD (reference sequence). Trimming shortened V by 10 bases and J by 7 bases, and 22 bases separated the two germline ends. CDR3 length: 15 amino acids. Genomic DNA served as template for TCR beta VDJ and CDR3 profiling. TCRdb ran MiXCR on the reads and lists one entry per CDR3 protein. The sample lists 450,000 to 550,000 distinct CDR3 sequences, roughly a third occurring once. This clonotype was seen a handful of times. Its target is not known. Material: sorted CD4+, CD8+, or CD8+CD57+ T cells (not recorded which) from PBMCs. This receptor was identified in a human donor with aplastic anemia. The V and J genes are TRBV10-1 and TRBJ2-2; no firm D call. The CDR3 is CAIVYGGDSVGELFF. The DNA of the CDR3 is TGCGCCATAGTATACGGCGGAGATTCGGTCGGGGAGCTGTTTTTT.